This T cell receptor (beta chain) came from a study of blood T cell repertoires in COVID-19. Study as a whole: The cDNA or gDNA used as material had been derived from T cells, B-cell-depleted T cells, or PBMCs.

Per the study methods: Cell counts per sample came from amplifying reference gene primers. TCRdb keeps only in-frame clones here, not all; method: immunoSEQ multiplex PCR. That table gives V, J and clone size, and the DNA gave D and trimming. In the table there are some 240,000 clones, roughly 82% of which are singletons. Germline values: CDR1 MDHEN, CDR2 SYDVKM. The CDR3 covers 13 residues. The V end was cut by 1 base, the J end by 4 bases, with 7 bases between. J is TRBJ1-2 and V is TRBV28; D perhaps matches TRBD1 (5 bases). This TCR was recovered from a woman aged 40-49 years who had recovered from COVID-19. What was sequenced was peripheral blood. This chain's CDR3 is CASSLSQAYGYTF. DNA of the CDR3: TGTGCCAGCAGTTTATCACAGGCCTATGGCTACACCTTC.